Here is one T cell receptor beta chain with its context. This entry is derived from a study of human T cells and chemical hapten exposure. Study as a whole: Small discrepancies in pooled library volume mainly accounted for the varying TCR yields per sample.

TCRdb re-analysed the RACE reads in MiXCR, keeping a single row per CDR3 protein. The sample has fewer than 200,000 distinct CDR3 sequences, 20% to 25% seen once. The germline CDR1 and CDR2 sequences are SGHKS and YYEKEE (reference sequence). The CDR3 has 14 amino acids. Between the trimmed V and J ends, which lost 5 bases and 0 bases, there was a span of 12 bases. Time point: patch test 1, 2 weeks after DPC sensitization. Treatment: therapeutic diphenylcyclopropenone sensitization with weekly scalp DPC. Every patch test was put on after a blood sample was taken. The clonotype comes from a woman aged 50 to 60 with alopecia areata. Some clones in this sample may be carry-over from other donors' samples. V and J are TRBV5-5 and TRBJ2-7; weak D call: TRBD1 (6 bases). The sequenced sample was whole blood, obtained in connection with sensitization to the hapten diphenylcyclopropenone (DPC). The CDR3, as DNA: TGTGCCAGCAGACTGAGGGACACCTCCTACGAGCAGTACTTC. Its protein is CASRLRDTSYEQYF.